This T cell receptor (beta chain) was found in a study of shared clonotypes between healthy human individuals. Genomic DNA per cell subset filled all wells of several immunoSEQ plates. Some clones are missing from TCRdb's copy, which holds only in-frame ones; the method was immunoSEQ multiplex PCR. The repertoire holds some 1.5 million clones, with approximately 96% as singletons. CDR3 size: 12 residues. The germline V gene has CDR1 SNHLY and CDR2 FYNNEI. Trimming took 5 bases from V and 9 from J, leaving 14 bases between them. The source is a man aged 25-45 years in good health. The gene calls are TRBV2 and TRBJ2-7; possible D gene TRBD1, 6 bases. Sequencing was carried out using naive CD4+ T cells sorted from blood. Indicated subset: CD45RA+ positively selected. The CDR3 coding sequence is TGTGCCAGCAGTCCTAACAGGGCCGGGCAGTACTTC. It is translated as CASSPNRAGQYF.